The TCR beta chain described here comes from a study of blood T cell repertoires in COVID-19. Only in-frame clones appear in the TCRdb table, and some are missing; sequencing was by immunoSEQ multiplex PCR. The profile shows about 200,000 clones, more than 70% of them singletons. Trimming removed 7 bases from V and 4 bases from J; junction bases left unmatched: 18. The CDR3 extends over 18 amino acids. Germline loops: CDR1 ENHRY, CDR2 SYGVKD. The source of this sequence is a man aged 50-60 years with COVID-19, enrolled during active disease. The sequenced sample consisted of peripheral blood. J is TRBJ2-5 and V is TRBV10-3; 10 bases are shared with TRBD1. The CDR3: CAINIEDRGRGGPETQYF. DNA of the CDR3: TGTGCCATCAACATCGAAGACAGGGGGCGAGGGGGACCAGAGACCCAGTACTTC.